This note documents a single T cell receptor beta chain sequence. The count of this clone is one. Its binding antigen is unknown. No base qualities exist here, and no much larger clone lies one base off it. The trial excluded patients who had a history of autoimmune disease or were on systemic immunosuppression. In every dose cohort, peripheral blood was drawn for TCR sequencing at baseline, cycle 4 day 1, and cycle 7 day 1. The samples were drawn from a first-in-human, open-label, multicenter phase I dose-escalation trial of ivuxolimab. Adults with locally advanced or metastatic head and neck squamous cell, hepatocellular, melanoma or renal cell carcinoma were enrolled in the trial. Before TCR sequencing, CD4+ T cells and CD8+ T cells from peripheral blood were sorted into separate populations. The data derive from a study of OX40 agonist ivuxolimab in advanced cancers. With respect to the entire study: Ivuxolimab, which targeted the costimulatory receptor OX40 (CD134), was an agonistic, fully human IgG2 monoclonal antibody. Prior anti-PD-1, anti-PD-L1 or anti-CTLA-4 therapy was permitted, and 35% to 40% of dose-escalation patients had received checkpoint inhibitors. Of the roughly 50 dose-escalation patients, hepatocellular carcinoma was present in approximately 20, melanoma in around 15, renal cell carcinoma in 9 and head and neck cancer in 9. The paper describes the monotherapy dose-escalation part (N of about 54 patients) of the phase I trial of ivuxolimab. Three dose-escalation patients achieved partial responses, one with hepatocellular carcinoma and two with cutaneous melanoma. In the dose-escalation cohort, 65% to 90% of patients were male, and the mean age was approximately 60 years, with a range of 23 to 79. Intravenous ivuxolimab was administered to patients every 2 weeks at six dose levels: 0.01, 0.1, 0.3, 1.5, 3 and 10 mg/kg. The purpose of peripheral TCRbeta sequencing was to test whether ivuxolimab changed TCR sequence diversity and led to clonal T-cell expansion. Overall study results and their limits: Low levels of normalized T-cell clonal expansion were also shown by some nonresponding patients. Antigen specificity was not determined for the clonally expanded peripheral T cells. After ivuxolimab, CD8+ T cells had more expanded clones than CD4+ T cells on average. Partial responders in the 0.1-3.0 mg/kg groups had among the lowest normalized peripheral clonal expansion, especially among CD8+ T cells. At doses of 0.1 to 3.0 mg/kg, clonal expansion of both CD4+ and CD8+ T cells in blood was seen between baseline and week 6.

For sequencing of the TCRbeta CDR3 region, genomic DNA was extracted from the sorted cells. The immunoSEQ Assay was used for sequencing of TCRbeta CDR3 regions. Held by TCRdb, this immuneACCESS table contains in-frame sequences only and omits some clones. Under half of the omission traces to an unresolved V gene where checked; the cause of the rest is unknown. The sample table holds around 50,000 clones, of which 80% to 90% were seen once. Roughly a tenth of the sample is held by the ten biggest clonotypes. V lost 0 bases and J lost 0 bases; the stretch between them is 6 bases long. According to the germline V gene, CDR1 reads SGHRS and CDR2 reads YFSETQ. Reading from cysteine to phenylalanine, the CDR3 counts 14 amino acids. Only the CDR3 DNA stays, 42 bases, in frame from base 1.

The receptor comes from an adult with an advanced solid tumor such as melanoma, head and neck, liver or kidney cancer. The sequencing here drew on CD4+ or CD8+ T cells sorted from blood, taken in a trial of the OX40 agonist ivuxolimab. Here the chain combines TRBV5-1 and TRBJ1-1; confidence is insufficient to name the D gene. The CDR3 loop reads CASSLDSLNTEAFF. The bases are TGCGCCAGCAGCTTGGACAGCTTGAACACTGAAGCTTTCTTT.